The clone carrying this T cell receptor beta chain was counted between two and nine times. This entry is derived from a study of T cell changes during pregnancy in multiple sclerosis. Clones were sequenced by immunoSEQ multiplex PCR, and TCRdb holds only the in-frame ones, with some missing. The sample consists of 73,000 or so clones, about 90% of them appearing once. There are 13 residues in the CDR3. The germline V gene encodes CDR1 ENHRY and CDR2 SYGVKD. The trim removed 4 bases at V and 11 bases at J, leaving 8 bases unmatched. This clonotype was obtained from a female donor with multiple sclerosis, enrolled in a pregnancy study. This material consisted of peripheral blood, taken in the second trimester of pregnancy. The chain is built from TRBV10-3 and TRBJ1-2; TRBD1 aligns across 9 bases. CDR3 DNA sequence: TGTGCCATCAGTGCGCGGGACAGGGACTCATACACCTTC. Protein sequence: CAISARDRDSYTF.